This T cell receptor beta chain derives from a study of CD8+ T cells in alopecia areata. Extraction and reverse transcription of RNA yielded cDNA as the sequencing template. Assay: immunoSEQ multiplex PCR; the TCRdb copy retains only in-frame clones and omits some. The table includes 110,000 to 150,000 clones, approximately 50% detected once. Germline assignment: CDR1 SQVTM and CDR2 ANQGSEA. The V segment lost 4 bases and the J segment 4 bases; nucleotides outside the gene matches: 15. The CDR3 loop spans 17 amino acids. The clonotype comes from a human donor with alopecia areata. The chain uses TRBV29-1 and TRBJ2-2; 7 bases are a match to TRBD2. Here the sequenced sample was CD4+ T cells sorted from blood, taken at week 0. The CDR3 loop reads CSVGSLAGVSATGELFF. As DNA, the CDR3 is TGCAGCGTTGGATCCTTGGCGGGAGTTTCGGCCACCGGGGAGCTGTTTTTT.